What follows describes a single T cell receptor (beta chain). No antigen is known for it. CD4+ cells underwent separation, giving CD45RA+ naive and CD45RA-negative memory subsets. This sample was taken from a study of shared clonotypes between healthy human individuals. Germline trimming cut 0 bases from V and 6 bases from J; bases unmatched to any gene: 8. CDR1 and CDR2 from the germline V gene are LNHNV and YYDKDF (reference sequence). CDR3 size: 16 residues. The assay was immunoSEQ multiplex PCR, and TCRdb's table has in-frame clones only and misses some. Of around 2,000,000 clones in the sample, roughly 94% are singletons; the top ten hold roughly 0.13%. General study results and limits: Compared with clonotypes that all four donors shared, non-shared clonotypes had lower generation probabilities. Specimens sampled were limited to blood, with tissue repertoires likely differing. In having few donors, the study represented limited genetic and exposure-history diversity.

The sequenced sample was naive CD4+ T cells sorted from blood. Subset of the sample: CD45RA+ positively selected. The V and J genes are TRBV15 and TRBJ1-5, with 7 bases aligning to TRBD1. The origin of this receptor is a man aged 18 to 29 in good health. CDR3 nucleotide sequence: TGTGCCACCAGCAGAGACCGGACAGGTCCAGCTCAGCCCCAGCATTTT. Translating gives CATSRDRTGPAQPQHF.